This TCR beta chain was obtained from a study of T cells after yellow fever vaccination (dated by TCRdb to about 2019). Concerning the study at large: Libraries from fractions with low cell numbers were prepared with the SMART-Seq v4 Ultra Low Input RNA kit. To follow T-cell clones before and after primary and booster YFV17D yellow fever vaccination, bulk TCR alpha and beta repertoires were sequenced over time. Two healthy male donors, one aged 18 to 29 and one aged 30 to 40 years, made up the cohort. Bulk PBMC replicates and cell subsets were isolated from blood drawn at multiple timepoints before and after both primary and secondary immunization. The study at large found these results: Only a couple of donors were included in the study, so the extent to which the findings can be generalized is limited. FACS-sorted repertoires could contain abundant contaminating clonotypes from the bulk population, so computational filtering was required. The secondary T-cell response was found to be weaker but faster than the primary response, with a peak reached on day 5 rather than on day 15. Most clones expanded after primary vaccination were re-detected after the booster (almost 98% of CD4 and roughly 85% of CD8), suggesting broad memory maintenance. A small share of clonotypes occurred in both CD4 and CD8 compartments, likely arising from convergent recombination.

From a lookup of the germline V gene, CDR1 and CDR2 are SQVTM and ANQGSEA. From the cysteine up to the phenylalanine, the CDR3 has a length of 15 residues. Just CDR3 DNA is preserved here, 45 bases in frame from base 1. V lost 7 bases and J lost 4 bases; the stretch between them is 17 bases long. The treatment or condition label for this specimen denotes: live attenuated yellow fever vaccine strain. At every blood-draw timepoint, two biological replicates of bulk PBMCs were collected. A standard Ficoll-Paque protocol was used to isolate PBMCs from peripheral blood. RNA was extracted with TriZol from bulk PBMCs, CD4 and CD8 fractions, and dextramer-positive and dextramer-negative fractions. This clonotype showed up many times. Its recognized antigen is unknown. Qualities for individual bases were not recorded, and no much larger clone is one base off. TCR cDNA was synthesized by 5'RACE template switching, which introduced a universal primer site and unique molecular identifiers. cDNA synthesis was primed from both the TCR alpha and TCR beta constant segments. Two PCR steps were used to amplify libraries, with sample barcodes and sequencing adapters being added in the second step. Sequencing of libraries was performed on Illumina HiSeq 2500 (2x100 bp) or NovaSeq (2x150 bp). The study's own analysis went as follows. Reads were demultiplexed and collapsed into UMI consensus sequences with MIGEC, and V(D)J alignment was performed with MiXCR. Clonotypes responding to the vaccine were identified with edgeR on replicate PBMC samples, with the criteria of FDR below 0.01 and a log2 fold change above 5 up to day 15. CD4 or CD8 identity was assigned to each bulk clonotype according to whether the clonotype was present at higher abundance in the sequenced CD4 repertoire or the sequenced CD8 repertoire. Clones were called with MiXCR by TCRdb after fastp trimmed the public reads at Q25, and only in-frame beta chains were retained. Duplicate CDR3 protein sequences are folded into a single record with the most common DNA and genes. The V and J calls follow TCRdb's processing rather than the paper's. Within this sample are 610,000 or so distinct CDR3 sequences, with roughly 12% of them counted one time only. Of the sample, 15% falls within the top ten clones.

The source of this sequence is a man between 25 and 39 years old who received the YFV17D yellow fever vaccine. The chain is made from TRBV29-1 and TRBJ2-6; D gene: possibly TRBD1, on 5 matching bases. Here the sequenced sample was PBMCs, taken on the day of the yellow fever booster vaccination. The DNA sequence reads TGCAGCGCCGAAAGTGGGGCCCGCGGGGCCAACGTCCTGACTTTC. Its translation is CSAESGARGANVLTF.